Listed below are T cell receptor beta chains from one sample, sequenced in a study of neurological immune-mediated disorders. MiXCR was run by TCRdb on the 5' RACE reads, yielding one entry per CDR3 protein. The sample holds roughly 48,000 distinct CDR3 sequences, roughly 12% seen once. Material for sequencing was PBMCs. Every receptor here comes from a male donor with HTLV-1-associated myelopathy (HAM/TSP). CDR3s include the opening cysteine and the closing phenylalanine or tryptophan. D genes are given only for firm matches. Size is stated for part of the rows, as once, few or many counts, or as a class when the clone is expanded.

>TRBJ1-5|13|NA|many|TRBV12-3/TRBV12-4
CASSLGYSQPQHF
TGTGCCAGCAGTTTAGGCTATTCACAGCCCCAGCATTTT
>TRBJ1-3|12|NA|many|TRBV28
CASSPQGNTIYF
TGTGCCAGCAGTCCCCAGGGAAACACCATATATTTT
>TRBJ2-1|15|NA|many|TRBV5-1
CASSGGGALLNEQFF
TGCGCCAGCAGCGGAGGGGGGGCGCTTCTCAATGAGCAGTTCTTC
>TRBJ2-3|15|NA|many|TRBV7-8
CASSPVVQGKGTQYF
TGTGCCAGCAGCCCAGTGGTACAGGGAAAGGGTACGCAGTATTTT
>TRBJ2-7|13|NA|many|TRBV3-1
CASSRARHGEQYF
TGTGCCAGCAGCCGAGCACGGCATGGGGAGCAGTACTTC
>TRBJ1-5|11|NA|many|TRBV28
CASSLDQPQHF
TGTGCCAGCAGTTTGGATCAGCCCCAGCATTTT
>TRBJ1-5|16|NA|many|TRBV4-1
CASSQEAGISNQPQHF
TGCGCCAGCAGCCAAGAGGCCGGGATTAGCAATCAGCCCCAGCATTTT
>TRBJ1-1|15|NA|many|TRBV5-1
CASSLAPRQIAEAFF
TGCGCCAGCAGCTTGGCCCCGCGTCAGATCGCTGAAGCTTTCTTT
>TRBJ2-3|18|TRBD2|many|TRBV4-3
CASSQATSGGAEGDTQYF
TGCGCCAGCAGCCAAGCCACGAGCGGGGGGGCCGAGGGAGATACGCAGTATTTT
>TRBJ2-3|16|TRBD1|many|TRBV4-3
CASSSEAGQGSDTQYF
TGCGCCAGCAGCTCCGAGGCGGGACAGGGGTCAGATACGCAGTATTTT
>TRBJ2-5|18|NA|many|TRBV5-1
CASRRPPGSGDSQETQYF
TGCGCCAGCAGACGGCCGCCGGGGAGTGGGGACTCCCAAGAGACCCAGTACTTC
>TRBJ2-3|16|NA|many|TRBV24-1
CATSDNRDNPTDTQYF
TGTGCCACCAGTGATAACCGGGACAACCCCACAGATACGCAGTATTTT
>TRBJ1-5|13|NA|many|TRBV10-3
CAISWDSNQPQHF
TGTGCCATCAGCTGGGACAGCAATCAGCCCCAGCATTTT
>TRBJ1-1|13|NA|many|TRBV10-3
CANARGLNTEAFF
TGTGCTAATGCCAGGGGCTTGAACACTGAAGCTTTCTTT
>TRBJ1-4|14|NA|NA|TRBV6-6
CASGGGGTSEKLFF
TGTGCCAGCGGGGGAGGGGGGACGAGTGAAAAACTGTTTTTT
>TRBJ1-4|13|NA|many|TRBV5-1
CASRMAGLEKLFF
TGCGCCAGCAGGATGGCAGGACTAGAAAAACTGTTTTTT
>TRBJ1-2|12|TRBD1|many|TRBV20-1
CSAADRAGGYTF
TGCAGTGCTGCCGACAGGGCGGGTGGCTACACCTTC
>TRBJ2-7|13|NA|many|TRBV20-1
CSASDRQAYEQYF
TGCAGTGCTAGCGATCGTCAGGCCTACGAGCAGTACTTC
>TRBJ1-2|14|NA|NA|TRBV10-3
CSISEAFGNYGYTF
TGTTCCATCAGTGAGGCTTTCGGAAACTATGGCTATACCTTC
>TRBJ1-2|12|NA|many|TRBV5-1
CASSPTGYGYTF
TGCGCCAGCAGCCCGACAGGATATGGCTACACCTTC
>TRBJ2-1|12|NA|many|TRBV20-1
CSARDRSDEQFF
TGCAGTGCTAGGGACCGGAGCGATGAGCAGTTCTTC
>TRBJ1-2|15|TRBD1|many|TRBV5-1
CASSPRTGRIYGYTF
TGCGCCAGCAGCCCCCGGACAGGGAGGATCTATGGCTACACCTTC
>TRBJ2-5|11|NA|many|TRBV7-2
CASSIKETQYF
TGTGCCAGCAGCATAAAAGAGACCCAGTACTTC
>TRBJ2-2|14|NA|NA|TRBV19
CASIGRQNTGELFF
TGTGCCAGTATTGGACGGCAGAACACCGGGGAGCTGTTTTTT
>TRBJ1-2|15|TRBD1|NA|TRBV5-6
CASSFRDRVNYGYTF
TGTGCCAGCAGCTTCAGGGACAGGGTTAACTATGGCTACACCTTC
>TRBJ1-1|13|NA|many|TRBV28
CASSLEMNTEAFF
TGTGCCAGCAGTTTGGAGATGAACACTGAAGCTTTCTTT
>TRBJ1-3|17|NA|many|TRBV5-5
CASSLGNFGSSGNTIYF
TGTGCCAGCAGCTTGGGGAACTTCGGGAGCTCTGGAAACACCATATATTTT
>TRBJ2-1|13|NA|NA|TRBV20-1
CSVTGQHYIEQFF
TGCAGTGTGACCGGACAACACTACATTGAGCAGTTCTTC
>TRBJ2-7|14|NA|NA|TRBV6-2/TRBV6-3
CASSYSQGGNEQYF
TGTGCCAGCAGTTACTCCCAGGGTGGGAACGAGCAGTACTTC
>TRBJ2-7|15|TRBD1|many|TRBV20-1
CSASIWGQGVNEQYF
TGCAGTGCTAGCATTTGGGGACAGGGGGTTAACGAGCAGTACTTC
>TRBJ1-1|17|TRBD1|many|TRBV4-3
CASSQDPTGRGVTEAFF
TGCGCCAGCAGCCAAGACCCGACAGGGCGAGGGGTCACTGAAGCTTTCTTT
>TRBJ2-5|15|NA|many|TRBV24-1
CATSDMGDNQETQYF
TGTGCCACCAGTGACATGGGGGACAACCAAGAGACCCAGTACTTC
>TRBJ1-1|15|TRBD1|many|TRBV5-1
CASSLRDRKDTEAFF
TGCGCCAGCAGCCTCCGGGACAGGAAGGACACTGAAGCTTTCTTT
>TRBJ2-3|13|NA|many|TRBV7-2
CASSGNFTDTQYF
TGTGCCAGCAGCGGGAACTTCACAGATACGCAGTATTTT
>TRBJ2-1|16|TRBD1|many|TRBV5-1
CASSLGTGGAGNEQFF
TGCGCCAGCAGCTTGGGGACAGGGGGCGCGGGCAATGAGCAGTTCTTC
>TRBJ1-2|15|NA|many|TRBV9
CASSVGGRIPYGYTF
TGTGCCAGCAGCGTAGGAGGTAGGATCCCTTATGGCTACACCTTC
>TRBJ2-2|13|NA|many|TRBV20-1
CSARRGNTGELFF
TGCAGTGCTAGAAGGGGAAACACCGGGGAGCTGTTTTTT
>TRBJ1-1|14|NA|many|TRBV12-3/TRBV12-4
CASRETDRNTEAFF
TGTGCCAGCAGGGAAACGGACAGGAACACTGAAGCTTTCTTT
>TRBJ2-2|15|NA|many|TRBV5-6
CASSLSGPRGGELFF
TGTGCCAGCAGCTTGAGCGGACCACGCGGGGGGGAGCTGTTTTTT
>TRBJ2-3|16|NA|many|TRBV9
CASSASRQLETDTQYF
TGTGCCAGCAGTGCCTCGAGGCAGCTGGAAACAGATACGCAGTATTTT
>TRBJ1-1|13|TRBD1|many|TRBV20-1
CSALGQGWTEAFF
TGCAGTGCTTTGGGACAGGGTTGGACTGAAGCTTTCTTT
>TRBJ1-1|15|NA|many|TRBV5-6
CASSLRFWMNTEAFF
TGTGCCAGCAGCTTGCGGTTTTGGATGAACACTGAAGCTTTCTTT
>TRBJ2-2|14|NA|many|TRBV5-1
CASRKTANTGELFF
TGCGCCAGCAGGAAGACTGCGAACACCGGGGAGCTGTTTTTT
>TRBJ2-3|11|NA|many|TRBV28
CASSKGVTQYF
TGTGCCAGCAGTAAGGGAGTTACGCAGTATTTT
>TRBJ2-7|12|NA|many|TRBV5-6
CASSFSWGEQYF
TGTGCCAGCAGCTTTTCATGGGGCGAGCAGTACTTC
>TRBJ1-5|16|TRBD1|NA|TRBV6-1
CASSSNRGLSNQPQHF
TGTGCCAGCAGTTCCAACAGGGGGCTCAGCAATCAGCCCCAGCATTTT
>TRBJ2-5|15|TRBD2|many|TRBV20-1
CSAGLAGALRETQYF
TGCAGTGCCGGACTAGCGGGGGCCCTTCGGGAGACCCAGTACTTC
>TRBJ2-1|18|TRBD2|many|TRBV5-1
CASSLGGLAGAAYNEQFF
TGCGCCAGCAGCTTGGGGGGACTAGCGGGGGCGGCCTACAATGAGCAGTTCTTC
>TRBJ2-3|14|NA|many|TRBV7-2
CASSSAGTTDTQYF
TGTGCCAGCAGCTCAGCAGGGACCACAGATACGCAGTATTTT
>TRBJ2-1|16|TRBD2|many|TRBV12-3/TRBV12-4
CASSLGSVAGLGEQFF
TGTGCCAGCAGTTTAGGTTCGGTAGCGGGTCTGGGGGAGCAGTTCTTC
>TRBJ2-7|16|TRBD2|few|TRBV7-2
CASSLLLAGGNYEQYF
TGTGCCAGCAGCTTACTACTAGCGGGGGGGAACTACGAGCAGTACTTC
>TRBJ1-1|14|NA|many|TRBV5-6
CASREFDKYTEAFF
TGTGCCAGCAGGGAATTTGACAAGTACACTGAAGCTTTCTTT
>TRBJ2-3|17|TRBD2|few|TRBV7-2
CASSLHTSGASSDTQYF
TGTGCCAGCAGCTTACACACTAGCGGGGCGTCATCCGATACGCAGTATTTT
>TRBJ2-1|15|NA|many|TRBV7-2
CASSRDGSSYNEQFF
TGTGCCAGCAGTCGCGACGGAAGCTCCTACAATGAGCAGTTCTTC